This TCR beta chain was obtained from a study of cytomegalovirus exposure and HLA in healthy donors (dated by TCRdb to about 2017). At the level of the whole study: In an earlier analysis of approximately 640 of the donors, 276 Gb of sequence data and 90 million to 120 million unique TCR beta sequences from roughly 190 million T cells were reported. On average, roughly 240,000 unique TCR beta nucleotide sequences were sequenced per donor among about 400 genotyped donors of the cohort, with around 19% of those sequences being non-productive. About 300 gigabases of sequencing data and approximately 80 million unique TCR sequences were included in an early release covering under 650 HLA-typed donors. In a later genetic analysis, genome-wide SNP genotypes for about three fifths of the roughly 670 donors were used, and that subset was treated as a discovery cohort. A later analysis re-analyzed previously published TCR beta repertoires from about 600 donors and added high-resolution HLA genotyping to study TCR occurrence patterns. The study used immunosequencing to profile the T cell repertoires of approximately 640 subjects and linked those repertoires to cytomegalovirus serostatus. Donor age, sex, ethnicity and CMV serostatus were collected together with the repertoire data. Typing coverage varied by locus: roughly 629-640 donors for A, B, C, DRB1 and DQB1; roughly 510 for DQA1; 600 to 610 for DPA1; approximately 470 for DPB1. The study aimed to test whether signatures of past pathogen exposure could be identified by cataloging public T cell receptors. Rather than using new phenotypic data, the later analysis identified candidate immune exposures from TCR beta sequences and from how often those sequences occurred across donors. Every repertoire in the discovery cohort had been generated on one and the same sequencing platform. The study combined high-throughput TCR immunosequencing, statistical association of individual TCRs with disease status, and machine learning to predict cytomegalovirus infection status. A separate validation cohort of roughly 110 different subjects was used in addition to the 666-subject first cohort. Of the roughly 400 genotyped donors, roughly 80% fell in the genetic ancestry cluster associated with self-reported Caucasian donors. To decide whether each TCR beta V gene segment behaved as functional or pseudogenic, an earlier analysis of some 540 of the donors relied on high-throughput TCR beta sequencing. Because of strong linkage in the cohort, roughly five DR-DQ haplotypes were treated as single units for association and clustering. HLA typing covered class I and class II loci at four-digit resolution.

What the work shows at the level of the full study, not this receptor alone: When HLA alleles, especially DR and DQ, strongly co-occurred, attributing TCR associations to individual alleles was difficult. Because counts were too low, some 17 rarely observed V segments, including chromosome 9 orphons, were left out of the earlier analysis of approximately 580 of the donors. The only immune exposure information available for the cohort was CMV serostatus. The study gave a list of under 200 TCR beta chains associated with cytomegalovirus. In both the original and validation cohorts, the classifier was reported to diagnose cytomegalovirus status with high specificity and sensitivity. The 87-base-pair reads could not distinguish some IMGT-functional V segments, including TRBV6-2 and TRBV6-3, so those segments were excluded. An association between a missense DCLRE1C variant and V-gene and J-gene trimming of TCR beta chains was found in a later genetic analysis and replicated in an independent cohort. A later analysis found that most CMV-associated TCR beta chains appeared HLA-restricted, with HLA associations seemingly driven largely by CMV exposure. Because HLA typing was missing for some donors at each locus, association tests included only the typed subset. A further reported finding was that TCR beta sequences accurately predicted the HLA-A and HLA-B alleles for most subjects in the first cohort. In a later analysis, HLA-associated TCR beta chains were found to be more clonally expanded and to have lower generation probabilities than equally common non-associated chains. Across donors, most TCR sequences were observed very rarely, whereas some public TCRs were present in many individuals. This cohort had only TCR beta chains sequenced, and the lack of alpha or paired-chain data limited which features could be detected. A cluster of highly shared sequence variants was judged likely to be a technical artifact of the sequencing pipeline. In a later genetic analysis, fewer N-insertions in productive TCRs were reported among donors in an Asian-associated ancestry cluster than the roughly 700-donor mean. In an earlier analysis of approximately 590 of the donors, most TCR beta V segments appeared in productive rearrangements about 87% or about 30% of the time, broadly matching IMGT annotations. The presence/absence analyses assumed that sequencing depth was roughly uniform across donors, and that assumption may not be true. In vitro tests confirmed that a few of the cytomegalovirus-associated TCR beta chains recognize cytomegalovirus antigens. A later analysis associated about 16,000 TCR beta sequences with specific HLA alleles at a false discovery rate of 0.05. According to a later analysis, parvovirus B19, influenza, CMV and Epstein-Barr virus appeared linked to several top co-occurrence clusters. Correlated functional status among segregating V segments might be attributable to linkage disequilibrium, but an unknown experimental factor could not be ruled out. In a later analysis, the rate of TCR association differed among HLA loci, with DRB1 alleles having the most associated TCRs and HLA-C alleles having the fewest. The authors suggested that the approach could potentially be extended to other disease states and immunological phenotypes.

Library method: the immunoSEQ multiplex PCR assay. The multiplex PCR relied on a mix of 60 forward primers for TCR Vbeta segments and 13 reverse primers for TCR Jbeta segments. Amplification of the CDR3 region of rearranged TCR beta genes was performed with a multiplex PCR assay on genomic DNA. On the Illumina HiSeq System, the amplified TCR beta libraries were sequenced as 87-base-pair reads. The authors' analysis ran thus. A later analysis counted about 82 million unique TCR beta chains across the 550 to 800 repertoires, and roughly 11 million of these chains were shared by at least two donors. Raw reads were error-corrected and collapsed into unique sequences by a nearest-neighbor algorithm in which closely related sequences were merged to remove PCR and sequencing errors. V, D and J gene segments were assigned by aligning CDR3 sequences to IMGT reference sequences. Each retained sequence needed at least a six-nucleotide match to both a V gene segment and a J gene segment. Rearrangements were called productive when the CDR3 lacked stop codons and stayed in frame with V and J; all others were non-productive. CDR3 was defined according to IMGT convention as the region running from the second conserved V-encoded cysteine to the conserved J-encoded phenylalanine. The earlier analysis of about 570 of the donors excluded any sequence lacking an unambiguous match to a single V gene segment. In an earlier analysis of 587 of the donors, V segments were called functional above 56.7% productive rearrangements and were called segregating when the between-donor standard deviation exceeded 5%. A statistical classification framework was developed to diagnose cytomegalovirus status using the catalog of TCR beta chain sequences. In a later analysis, V and J genes were assigned by comparing TCR nucleotide sequences against IMGT/GENE-DB human TR gene sequences. The TCRdist pipeline was used in a later analysis to assign CDR3 sequences and most-parsimonious VDJ recombination scenarios. In a later analysis, each TCR beta chain was defined by its CDR3 amino acid sequence together with its V-gene family, and reads lacking a unique V-gene family were excluded. To address suspected cross-contamination and a sequencing artifact, a later analysis removed roughly 640 highly shared, low-generation-probability nucleotide sequences. A later analysis calculated a clonal expansion index for each public chain from normalized within-repertoire ranks of inferred template counts. A later analysis computed generation probabilities with a VDJ recombination model fitted to out-of-frame rearrangements, and checked the results against IGoR. In a later analysis, TCR-TCR, TCR-HLA and TCR-CMV co-occurrence was scored with hypergeometric tests, and a repertoire-size bias correction was applied to TCR pairs. A later analysis estimated false discovery rates by permuting HLA or CMV assignments 20 times. In a later analysis, co-occurring TCRs were grouped with DBSCAN, and TCRdist sequence similarity was added when clustering was performed within HLA-allele-positive subsets. For co-occurrence clustering, repertoires with fewer than 30,000 or more than 120,000 public chains were excluded, along with four to six repertoires with anomalous nucleotide sharing. The source is immuneACCESS, and TCRdb retained only in-frame sequences with V and J called. Part of the clones is not carried over; for the studies checked, unresolved V genes explain less than half of this, and the remainder is unexplained. D and trimming were read from the DNA, whereas the V and J calls and clone size are those reported in that table. The sample table shows 150,000 or so clones, and roughly 74% are seen once. The ten largest clones capture approximately 2.6% of the sample.

The cohort was made up of around 720 healthy bone marrow donors. All cohort members were sampled while nominally healthy, although unrecorded immune exposures were likely present. The donor tested CMV seronegative, placing the donor among the 350 or so seronegative members of the cohort. A peripheral blood sample was collected from each donor, and TCR beta sequencing was performed on peripheral blood mononuclear cells. The Qiagen DNeasy Blood Extraction Kit was used to extract genomic DNA from the blood cell samples. V has 5 bases trimmed and J has 8 bases trimmed; junction bases matching no gene number 9. The CDR3 holds 15 amino acids from the cysteine to the phenylalanine. Only the CDR3 DNA is retained, 45 bases long and in frame from the first base. The germline V gene (reference sequence) gives CDR1 as SEHNR and CDR2 as FQNEAQ. A word on this clone: It lacks a known antigen. Base-call qualities are not available, and no considerably larger clone is one nucleotide away.

The V and J segments used are TRBV7-9 and TRBJ1-4, and TRBD1 aligns with 9 junction nucleotides. Sequences were obtained from PBMCs. The origin of this receptor is a man aged 18 to 29 in good health and CMV-seronegative. The nucleotide sequence is TGTGCCAGCAGCCACCCGGGACAGGGACAGGAAAAACTGTTTTTT. Translated, this is CASSHPGQGQEKLFF.